This TCR beta chain was sequenced during a study of blood T cell repertoires in COVID-19. At the level of the study: Donors in the United States, Italy and Spain gave samples during acute or convalescent COVID-19.

The repertoire was sequenced with immunoSEQ multiplex PCR; TCRdb's copy has only in-frame clones and lacks some. The sample holds roughly 250,000 clones, approximately 80% seen once. The CDR3 is 14 amino acids. Germline V lookup: CDR1 SGHAT, CDR2 FQNNGV. The V and J ends lost 7 bases and 4 bases respectively, with 17 bases between them. This clone was recorded a few times. Sequenced: peripheral blood. The sequence was obtained from a woman in her 40s with active or convalescent COVID-19. J is TRBJ2-7 and V is TRBV11-2; D is perhaps TRBD1 (6 bases). CDR3 region: CASTWGLGAYEQYF. The CDR3 nucleotides read TGTGCCAGCACCTGGGGGCTGGGGGCGTACGAGCAGTACTTC.